This TCR beta chain was recovered during a study of metastatic and nonmetastatic thyroid tumors. At the level of the study: Repertoires from blood and tumor or nodule tissue of malignant and benign thyroid patients were compared.

Germline lookup yields CDR1 DFQATT and CDR2 SNEGSKA (reference sequence). This CDR3 has 14 residues. The ends were cut back, 5 bases at V and 1 base at J, with 14 bases in the middle. Relative to its sample, this clone is medium-sized. Its specificity is unknown. Study-wide findings and caveats: Reported TCR beta diversity, measured in blood and tumor, was significantly higher for malignant thyroid tumors than for benign nodules.

All patients were treatment-naive before thyroid surgery. In the original workflow: The authors used CDR3 differences across clinicopathological groups to build a distant-metastasis classifier for papillary thyroid cancer. TCRdb re-processed the PCR reads through MiXCR. TCRdb's processing, not the authors', yielded these V and J calls. This sample has 7,000 to 9,500 clones, with approximately 30% found just once. This TCR derives from a male donor with papillary thyroid cancer or a benign thyroid nodule (not recorded which). Some clones in this sample may be carry-over from other donors' samples. V usage is TRBV20-1 and J usage is TRBJ1-1, with D tentatively TRBD1 (5 bases). The sequenced material came from tumor tissue. CDR3 loop: CSAPQMQGNTEAFF. The CDR3 DNA reads as TGCAGTGCTCCTCAGATGCAGGGGAACACTGAAGCTTTCTTT.